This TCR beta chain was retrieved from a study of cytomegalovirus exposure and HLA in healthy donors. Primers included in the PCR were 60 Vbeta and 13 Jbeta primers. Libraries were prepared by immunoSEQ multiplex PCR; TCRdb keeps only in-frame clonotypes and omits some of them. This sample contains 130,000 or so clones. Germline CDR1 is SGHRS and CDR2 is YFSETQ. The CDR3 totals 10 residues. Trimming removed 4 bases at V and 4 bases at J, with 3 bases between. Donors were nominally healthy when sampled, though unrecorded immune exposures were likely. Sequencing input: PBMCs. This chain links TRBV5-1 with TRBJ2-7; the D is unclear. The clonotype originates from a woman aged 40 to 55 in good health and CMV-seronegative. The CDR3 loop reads CASSPYEQYF. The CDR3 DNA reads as TGCGCCAGCAGCCCATACGAGCAGTACTTC.